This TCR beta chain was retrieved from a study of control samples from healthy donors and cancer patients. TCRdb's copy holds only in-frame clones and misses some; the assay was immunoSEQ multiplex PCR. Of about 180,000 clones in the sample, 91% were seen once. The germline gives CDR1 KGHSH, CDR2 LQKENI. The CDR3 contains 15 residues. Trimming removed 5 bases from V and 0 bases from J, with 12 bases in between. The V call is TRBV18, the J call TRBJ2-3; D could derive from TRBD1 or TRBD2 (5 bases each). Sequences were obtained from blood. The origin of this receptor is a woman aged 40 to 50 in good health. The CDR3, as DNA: TGTGCCAGCTCAAAAGGGACGGTGAGCACAGATACGCAGTATTTT. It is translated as CASSKGTVSTDTQYF.